The 10 T cell receptor beta chains listed next were all sequenced from one sample in a study of long-term antiretroviral therapy in people with HIV. Run at survey level, the immunoSEQ assay was version v3.0. Some clones are missing from TCRdb's copy, which holds only in-frame ones; the method was immunoSEQ multiplex PCR. The sample includes some 31,000 clones, 95% to 98% of them seen just once. Material: unsorted PBMCs, obtained 7.6 years after starting antiretroviral therapy. These receptors came from a man aged 25-45 years with HIV.

The gene calls are TRBV27 and TRBJ1-1, with 9 bases aligning to TRBD1. This CDR3 has 15 residues. The V segment lost 6 bases and the J segment 4 bases; nucleotides outside the gene matches: 9. CDR1 is MNHEY and CDR2 is SMNVEV in the germline V gene (reference sequence). The DNA of the CDR3 is TGTGCCAGCAGACTCACAGGGGGCGCGGGCACTGAAGCTTTCTTT. It specifies CASRLTGGAGTEAFF.

The chain has TRBV5-1 and TRBJ2-1; the match to TRBD1 covers 9 bases. CDR1 and CDR2 (germline): SGHRS, YFSETQ. The CDR3 length is 13 residues. With V trimmed by 5 bases and J by 8 bases, 5 bases remained unmatched. Here the CDR3 DNA reads TGCGCCAGCAGTCCGGGACAGGGCTATGAGCAGTTCTTC. This gives the protein CASSPGQGYEQFF.

The gene calls are TRBV2 and TRBJ2-1; D is unresolved. The CDR3 is 13 amino acids. V was trimmed by 6 bases and J by 8 bases, leaving 14 bases between them. CDR1 is SNHLY and CDR2 is FYNNEI in the germline V gene. The CDR3 DNA is TGTGCCAGCAGCGATCTCCCAATGGATGAGCAGTTCTTC. As protein: CASSDLPMDEQFF. Looking up the rest from reference TRBV2 and TRBJ2-1 gives the full variable domain: EPEVTQTPSHQVTQMGQEVILRCVPISNHLYFYWYRQILGQKVEFLVSFYNNEISEKSEIFDDQFSVERPDGSNFTLKIRSTKLEDSAMYFCASSDLPMDEQFFGPGTRLTVL.

The chain combines TRBV4-2 with TRBJ2-7, with D unresolved. Trimming shortened V by 2 bases and J by 3 bases, and 11 bases separated the two germline ends. There are 14 residues in the CDR3. Germline assignment: CDR1 LGHNA and CDR2 YNFKEQ. In DNA, the CDR3 is TGTGCCAGCAGCCAATTTCTGGGGAACTACGAGCAGTACTTC. Translation: CASSQFLGNYEQYF.

The V and J genes are TRBV19 and TRBJ2-7; 9 bases match TRBD1. This CDR3 contains 14 residues. CDR1 is LNHDA, CDR2 SQIVND, per germline (reference sequence). V dropped 4 bases and J dropped 4; count of bases not matched to a gene: 5. The CDR3 is CASSRGTGWYEQYF. The CDR3, as DNA: TGTGCCAGTAGTAGGGGGACAGGGTGGTACGAGCAGTACTTC.

As concerns this clone: The same CDR3 can be traced to other DNA sequences in this sample. The gene calls are TRBV7-9 and TRBJ2-7; D unresolved. Germline loops: CDR1 SEHNR, CDR2 FQNEAQ (reference sequence). V was trimmed by 1 base and J by 1 base, leaving 8 bases between them. The CDR3 is 14 residues long. CDR3 coding DNA: TGTGCCAGCAGCTTAGTGGGATCATCCTACGAGCAGTACTTC. Translating gives CASSLVGSSYEQYF.

This chain joins TRBV9 and TRBJ1-3; D is unclear. Germline V gene data show CDR1 as SGDLS and CDR2 as YYNGEE. The CDR3 consists of 18 residues. V lost 5 bases to trimming and J lost 0 bases, with 21 bases between them. CDR3 in amino acids: CASSPQAGARSSGNTIYF. As DNA, the CDR3 is TGTGCCAGCAGTCCTCAAGCGGGCGCTCGAAGCTCTGGAAACACCATATATTTT.

This rearrangement joins TRBV19 to TRBJ2-1; 10 nucleotides align to TRBD2. With 6 bases clipped from V and 5 bases from J, the junction kept 4 bases outside the gene matches. The length of the CDR3 is 14 residues. CDR1 and CDR2 from the germline V gene are LNHDA and SQIVND (reference sequence). The CDR3 bases are TGTGCCAGTAGGTCACTAGCGGGGCACAATGAGCAGTTCTTC. The encoded protein is CASRSLAGHNEQFF.

The rearrangement links TRBV6-1 to TRBJ1-1; 8 bases line up with TRBD1. This CDR3 has 13 residues. The ends lost 10 bases at V and 5 bases at J; junction bases unmatched: 9. Germline loops: CDR1 MNHNS, CDR2 SASEGT. CDR3 sequence reads: CATQWQGATEAFF. CDR3 in DNA: TGTGCCACTCAGTGGCAGGGGGCAACTGAAGCTTTCTTT.

This clone has a single count. This rearrangement joins TRBV11-3 to TRBJ1-1; TRBD1 aligns across 7 bases. Germline lookup yields CDR1 SGHNT and CDR2 YENEEA. The V gene end was trimmed by 5 bases and the J gene end by 5 bases; junction bases not matched to a gene: 5. The CDR3 is made up of 13 amino acids. In DNA form, the CDR3 reads TGTGCCAGCAGCCAGGGGGGGGATACTGAAGCTTTCTTT. This codes for CASSQGGDTEAFF.